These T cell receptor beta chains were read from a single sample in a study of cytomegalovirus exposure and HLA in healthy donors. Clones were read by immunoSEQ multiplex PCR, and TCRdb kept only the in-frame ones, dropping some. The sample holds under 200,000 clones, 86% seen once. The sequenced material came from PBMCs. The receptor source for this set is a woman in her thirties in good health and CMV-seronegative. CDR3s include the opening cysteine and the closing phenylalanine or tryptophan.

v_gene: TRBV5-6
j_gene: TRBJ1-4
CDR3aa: CASSLTGTVIEKLFF

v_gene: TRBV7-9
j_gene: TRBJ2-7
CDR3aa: CASSSRGSYEQYF

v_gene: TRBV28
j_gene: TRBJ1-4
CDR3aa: CASSRTGLTEKLFF

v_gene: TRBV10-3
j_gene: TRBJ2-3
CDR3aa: CAISEPRGDTQYF

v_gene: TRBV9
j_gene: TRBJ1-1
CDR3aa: CASSVGRNTEAFF

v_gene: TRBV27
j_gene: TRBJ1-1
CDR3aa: CASSEFGGGHTEAFF

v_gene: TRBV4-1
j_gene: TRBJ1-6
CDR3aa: CASSQGDRYNSPLHF

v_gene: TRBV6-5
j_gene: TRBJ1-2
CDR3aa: CASSYAVLYGYTF

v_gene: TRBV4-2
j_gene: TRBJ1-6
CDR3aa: CASSQEAVGSEQSWALHF

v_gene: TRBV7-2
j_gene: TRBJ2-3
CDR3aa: CASSPRPTDTQYF

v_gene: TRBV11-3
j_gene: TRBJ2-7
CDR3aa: CASSLDRDKPYGQQYF

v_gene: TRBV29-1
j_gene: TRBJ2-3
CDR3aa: CSGQGRGTDTQYF

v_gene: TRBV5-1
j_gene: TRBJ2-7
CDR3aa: CASRKGRGDSYEQYF

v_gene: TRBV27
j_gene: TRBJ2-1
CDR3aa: CASSLQGGGPYNEQFF

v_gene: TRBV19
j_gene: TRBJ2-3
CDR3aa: CASSIGFTSTDTQYF

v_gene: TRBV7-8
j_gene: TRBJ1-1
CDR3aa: CASSATGGSTEAFF

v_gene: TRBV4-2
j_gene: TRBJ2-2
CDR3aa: CASSQAAGELFF

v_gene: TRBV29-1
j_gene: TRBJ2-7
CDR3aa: CSVVGGSVNEQYF

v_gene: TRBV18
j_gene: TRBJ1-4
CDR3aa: CASSPSRGGHEKLFF

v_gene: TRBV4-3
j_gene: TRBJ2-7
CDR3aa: CASSQDRVATQNF

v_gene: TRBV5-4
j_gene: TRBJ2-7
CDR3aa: CASSLPAQGGYEQYF

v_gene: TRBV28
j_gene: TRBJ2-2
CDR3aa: CASSFPRPGVSTGELFF

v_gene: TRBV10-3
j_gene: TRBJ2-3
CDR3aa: CAISDGKRQSAADTQYF

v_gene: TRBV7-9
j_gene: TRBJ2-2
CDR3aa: CASSFRQYTGELFF

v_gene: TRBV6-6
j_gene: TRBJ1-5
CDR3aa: CASRGGQGASQPQHF

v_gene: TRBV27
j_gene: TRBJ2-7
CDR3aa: CASSFSPSGRGASEQYF

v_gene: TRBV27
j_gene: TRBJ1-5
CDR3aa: CASRNSGDGQPQHF

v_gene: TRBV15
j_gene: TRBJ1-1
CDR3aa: CATSRKLDRAGTEAFF

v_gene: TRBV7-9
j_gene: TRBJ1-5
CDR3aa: CASSPGEGQPQHF

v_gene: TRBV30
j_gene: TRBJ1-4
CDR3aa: CAWNSGATNEKLFF

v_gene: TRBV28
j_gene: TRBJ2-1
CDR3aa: CASSSPLAMGGEQFF